This T cell receptor beta chain was captured in a study of vaccination effects on CD4 cells after COVID-19. The CDR3 has 12 amino acids. Germline-derived CDR1 and CDR2 are MNHEY and SVGAGI. V lost 6 bases to trimming and J lost 4 bases, with 10 bases between them. On this clone itself: The antigen is unknown.

Profiled with immunoSEQ multiplex PCR; TCRdb holds only in-frame clones, not every one. The sample includes around 49,000 clones, 72% seen only once; the top ten take roughly 9.7%. Culture lasted 10 days before CD4+ T cell isolation. As their vaccination, participants received two doses of either BNT162b2 or mRNA-1273. Neither prior SARS-CoV-2 infection nor positive nucleocapsid antibodies were present in the vaccine recipients. This chain links TRBV6-5 with TRBJ2-7; D may correspond to TRBD1 or TRBD2 (5 bases each). Sample: CD4+ T cells from PBMCs cultured without peptide, taken after COVID-19 vaccination. The sequence derives from a human donor who received a COVID-19 vaccine. CDR3 sequence reads: CASSQWGYEQYF. CDR3 DNA sequence: TGTGCCAGCAGCCAGTGGGGGTACGAGCAGTACTTC.